The entry below describes one T cell receptor beta chain. The data were obtained in a study of blood T cell repertoires in COVID-19. Generated by immunoSEQ multiplex PCR, the TCRdb table keeps only in-frame clones and is missing some. Of 94,000 or so clones detected, 70% to 90% appear once; the ten largest clones hold around 4.5%. Sequencing was performed on peripheral blood. The TCR sequence derives from a woman of 80 years or more with active COVID-19.

CDR3 protein: CASCVSLNTGELFF. For the CDR3, the DNA is TGTGCCAGCTGCGTGTCTCTTAACACCGGGGAGCTGTTTTTT. The rearrangement joins TRBV7-2 to TRBJ2-2, with D unresolved. The CDR3 runs 14 residues. Germline loops: CDR1 SGHTA, CDR2 FQGNSA. V dropped 8 bases and J dropped 2 bases, with 12 bases sitting between them.